The next 16 T cell receptor beta chains were all read from a single sample in a study of Graves' ophthalmopathy and Graves' hyperthyroidism. Amplification of TCR beta CDR3 regions used RNA transcripts. First-round RT-PCR relied on HTBI primers, and a second-round multiplex PCR came next. TCRdb fed the multiplex PCR reads into MiXCR, producing one record per CDR3 protein. The sample holds roughly 400,000 distinct CDR3 sequences, roughly 18% seen once. Sequencing was performed on peripheral blood. The receptors derive from a woman under 30 with Graves' ophthalmopathy.

This clonotype was detected many times. The rearrangement joins TRBV20-1 to TRBJ1-3; a possible D gene is TRBD1 (6 bases). CDR1 is DFQATT and CDR2 is SNEGSKA in the germline V gene (reference sequence). V was pared by 6 bases and J by 6 bases, with 21 bases between. The CDR3 is made up of 15 amino acids. CDR3 nucleotide sequence: TGCAGTGCGCCGGGCAGGGGCCAAATGGTAAACACCATATATTTT. It yields the protein CSAPGRGQMVNTIYF.

The sample holds many counts of this clonotype. The chain employs TRBV10-2 and TRBJ2-2; D might be TRBD1 (6 bases). Germline lookup yields CDR1 WSHSY and CDR2 SAAADI. V was trimmed by 3 bases and J by 3 bases, leaving 14 bases between them. This CDR3 is built from 16 residues. The CDR3 spells CASSDHPGVYTGELFF. For the CDR3, the DNA is TGCGCCAGCAGTGATCACCCAGGGGTCTACACCGGGGAGCTGTTTTTT.

This clonotype was seen ten or more times. The J gene is TRBJ2-7, the V gene TRBV7-2; D remains ambiguous. Trimming shortened V by 1 base and J by 1 base, and 8 bases separated the two germline ends. Germline V gene data show CDR1 as SGHTA and CDR2 as FQGNSA. The length of the CDR3 is 14 residues. DNA of the CDR3: TGTGCCAGCAGCTTAGGAGACTGGTCCTACGAGCAGTACTTC. It codes for CASSLGDWSYEQYF. Using reference TRBV7-2 and TRBJ2-7 for the parts outside the CDR3, the full variable domain is GAGVSQSPSNKVTEKGKDVELRCDPISGHTALYWYRQSLGQGLEFLIYFQGNSAPDKSGLPSDRFSAERTGGSVSTLTIQRTQQEDSAVYLCASSLGDWSYEQYFGPGTRLTVT.

Many counts were recorded for this clonotype. V is TRBV7-2 and J is TRBJ2-7; D is perhaps TRBD1 or TRBD2 (5 bases each). Germline V gene sequence: CDR1 SGHTA, CDR2 FQGNSA. CDR3 size: 14 residues. Trimming removed 5 bases from V and 2 bases from J, with 13 bases in between. For the CDR3, the DNA is TGTGCCAGCAGCCTGAGGGACGGAACCTACGAGCAGTACTTC. It is translated as CASSLRDGTYEQYF.

This clonotype was detected ten times or more. This sequence joins TRBV6-5 and TRBJ2-7, with a possible D match to TRBD2 (6 bases). V dropped 0 bases and J dropped 2 bases, with 17 bases sitting between them. The CDR3 totals 17 residues. Germline V gives CDR1 MNHEY, CDR2 SVGAGI. CDR3 sequence reads: CASSYSPPGERAYEQYF. Written as DNA, the CDR3 is TGTGCCAGCAGTTACTCCCCCCCGGGGGAGAGAGCCTACGAGCAGTACTTC.

In this sample, this clonotype turned up many times. The chain is built from TRBV30 and TRBJ1-3, with D possibly being TRBD1 (6 bases). V shed 4 bases and J shed 4 bases, with 14 bases lying between them. Germline loops: CDR1 GTSNPN, CDR2 SVGIG (reference sequence). The CDR3 loop spans 14 amino acids. CDR3 region: CAWTQGGSGNTIYF. CDR3 nucleotide sequence: TGTGCCTGGACCCAAGGGGGATCCGGAAACACCATATATTTT.

The chain is built from TRBV12-3 or TRBV12-4 and TRBJ1-1; 9 bases are shared with TRBD1. Trimming at V came to 4 bases and at J to 10 bases, leaving 10 bases not matched to a gene. This CDR3 has 14 residues. DNA of the CDR3: TGTGCCAGCAGTTCCGACCCGGGACAGGGACGAGCTTTCTTT. It yields the protein CASSSDPGQGRAFF.

The sample holds many counts of this clonotype. The junction shows a germline mismatch at one end, possibly a read error. The genes are TRBV6-5 and TRBJ2-2; 10 bases match TRBD1. Germline V lookup: CDR1 MNHEY, CDR2 SVGAGI. This CDR3 has 16 amino acids. CDR3 in amino acids: CASNAAGQGNSGELFF. CDR3 DNA: TGTGCCAGCAACGCCGCGGGACAGGGGAACTCCGGGGAGCTGTTTTTT.

The chain carries TRBV5-6 and TRBJ2-2; D might be TRBD2 (5 bases). Germline V gives CDR1 SGHDT, CDR2 YYEEEE. The CDR3 is made up of 16 amino acids. Trimming took 1 base from V and 5 from J, leaving 15 bases between them. CDR3 protein: CASSLRRLGRTGELFF. CDR3 nucleotide sequence: TGTGCCAGCAGCTTGAGGAGGCTGGGGAGAACCGGGGAGCTGTTTTTT.

This clonotype was detected ten times or more. The chain couples TRBV6-5 to TRBJ1-3, with 9 bases that match TRBD1. The CDR3 is 16 amino acids. The V segment lost 0 bases and the J segment 4 bases; nucleotides outside the gene matches: 4. Germline V CDR1 and CDR2: MNHEY, SVGAGI. CDR3: CASSYSRTGEGNTIYF. CDR3 nucleotide sequence: TGTGCCAGCAGTTACTCCAGGACAGGGGAAGGAAACACCATATATTTT.

This clonotype came up many times. The chain couples TRBV6-1 to TRBJ2-7; D is possibly TRBD1 (5 bases). The germline V gene encodes CDR1 MNHNS and CDR2 SASEGT. This CDR3 has 13 amino acids. V lost 6 bases, J lost 4 bases, and 13 bases lay in between. This CDR3 reads CASRETVRYEQYF. The CDR3 region has the DNA TGTGCCAGCAGGGAGACAGTAAGATACGAGCAGTACTTC.

This clonotype was counted at least ten times. The chain combines TRBV19 with TRBJ2-7; TRBD2 matches 7 bases. The ends lost 6 bases at V and 2 bases at J; junction bases unmatched: 10. This CDR3 is 15 amino acids long. Germline CDR1 is LNHDA and CDR2 is SQIVND (reference sequence). In nucleotides, the CDR3 is TGTGCCAGTAGGAGATCTAGCGGCCCCGCCTACGAGCAGTACTTC. It codes for CASRRSSGPAYEQYF.

The table lists this clonotype with many counts. The gene calls are TRBV6-5 and TRBJ2-7; D may be TRBD2 (5 bases). V lost 0 bases and J lost 0, with 15 bases in between. The germline CDR1 and CDR2 sequences are MNHEY and SVGAGI. The CDR3 has 17 amino acids. This chain's CDR3 is CASSYSSGWRGSYEQYF. The DNA for the CDR3 is TGTGCCAGCAGTTACTCGTCGGGGTGGCGAGGCTCCTACGAGCAGTACTTC.

At least ten counts were recorded for this clonotype. This sequence joins TRBV12-3 or TRBV12-4 and TRBJ2-2, with D perhaps given as TRBD1 or TRBD2 (5 bases each). V dropped 0 bases and J dropped 11 bases, with 7 bases sitting between them. CDR3 length: 12 amino acids. In DNA, the CDR3 is TGTGCCAGCAGTTTAGCGGGGGTCGAGCTGTTTTTT. Its translation is CASSLAGVELFF.

Written as DNA, the CDR3 is TGTGCCAGCTCACCATTCTTAGGCGGGAGGCCAGAGACCCAGTACTTC. It codes for CASSPFLGGRPETQYF. The V gene is TRBV18, the J gene TRBJ2-5; 8 bases are shared with TRBD2. This CDR3 has 16 amino acids. CDR1 and CDR2 (germline): KGHSH, LQKENI. The junction had 9 bases not matched to a gene; V was cut back by 2 bases and J by 4 bases.

This clonotype was detected ten times or more. This rearrangement joins TRBV6-1 to TRBJ2-4, with 8 bases identical to TRBD1. Germline CDR1 MNHNS, CDR2 SASEGT. The J segment lost 7 bases and the V segment lost 8 bases, leaving 7 bases of the junction unmatched. The CDR3 loop spans 13 amino acids. CDR3 coding DNA: TGTGCCAGCCGGCATCAGGGGGCCAACATTCAGTACTTC. As protein: CASRHQGANIQYF.